Listed below are T cell receptor beta chains from one sample, sequenced in a study of blood T cell repertoires in COVID-19. The method was immunoSEQ multiplex PCR; TCRdb's version includes in-frame clones alone and lacks a portion of them. The repertoire holds 25,000 or so clones, with roughly 90% as singletons. The specimen sequenced was peripheral blood. These receptors originate from a human donor in a cohort sampled during active COVID-19. The CDR3 runs from the conserved cysteine through the conserved F or W. The D gene is left open where the match is weak. Only some rows state a clone size, as once, few, many or a class for expanded clones.

clone_size: -; d_call: -; v_call: TRBV5-1; j_call: TRBJ2-2; cdr3_nt: TGCGCCAGCAGCTCGGTCGTCGCGAACACCGGGGAGCTGTTTTTT; cdr3_aa: CASSSVVANTGELFF
clone_size: -; d_call: -; v_call: TRBV12-3/TRBV12-4; j_call: TRBJ1-2; cdr3_nt: TGTGCCAGCAGTCCTTCCCAATACGGTGGCTACACCTTC; cdr3_aa: CASSPSQYGGYTF
clone_size: -; d_call: -; v_call: TRBV2; j_call: TRBJ2-2; cdr3_nt: TGTGCCAGCAGTGAAGATGAGGCCACGAACACCGGGGAGCTGTTTTTT; cdr3_aa: CASSEDEATNTGELFF
clone_size: once; d_call: TRBD2; v_call: TRBV10-2; j_call: TRBJ2-2; cdr3_nt: TGCGCCAGCAGTTTGAGGACTAGCGGGAGGGACGCCGGGGAGCTGTTTTTT; cdr3_aa: CASSLRTSGRDAGELFF
clone_size: -; d_call: -; v_call: TRBV5-5; j_call: TRBJ2-5; cdr3_nt: TGTGCCAGCAGCTTGTTGCGGGGCCAAGAGACCCAGTACTTC; cdr3_aa: CASSLLRGQETQYF
clone_size: -; d_call: TRBD2; v_call: TRBV28; j_call: TRBJ2-1; cdr3_nt: TGTGCCAGCAGTCGTAGCGGGAGGGGCTACAATGAGCAGTTCTTC; cdr3_aa: CASSRSGRGYNEQFF
clone_size: -; d_call: -; v_call: TRBV29-1; j_call: TRBJ1-1; cdr3_nt: TGCAGCGTTGTGGAGGGCGGCGGCACTGAAGCTTTCTTT; cdr3_aa: CSVVEGGGTEAFF
clone_size: -; d_call: TRBD2; v_call: TRBV6-5; j_call: TRBJ2-1; cdr3_nt: TGTGCCAGCAGTTTAACCCGGACTAGCGGGGGACAGTTCTTC; cdr3_aa: CASSLTRTSGGQFF
clone_size: few; d_call: TRBD1; v_call: TRBV12-3/TRBV12-4; j_call: TRBJ2-7; cdr3_nt: TGTGCCAGCACGGACAGGGGCCACGAGCAGTACTTC; cdr3_aa: CASTDRGHEQYF
clone_size: -; d_call: -; v_call: TRBV10-3; j_call: TRBJ2-3; cdr3_nt: TGTGCCATCAGTGAGTCCGCCACAAGCACAGATACGCAGTATTTT; cdr3_aa: CAISESATSTDTQYF
clone_size: -; d_call: -; v_call: TRBV7-9; j_call: TRBJ2-2; cdr3_nt: TGTGCCAGCAGAGTAGGGGCCGGGGAGCTGTTTTTT; cdr3_aa: CASRVGAGELFF
clone_size: -; d_call: TRBD1; v_call: TRBV19; j_call: TRBJ1-1; cdr3_nt: TGTGCCAGTAGTAGACAGGGGGAGAACACTGAAGCTTTCTTT; cdr3_aa: CASSRQGENTEAFF
clone_size: -; d_call: TRBD1; v_call: TRBV18; j_call: TRBJ1-6; cdr3_nt: TGTGCCAGCTCACCATTCGCAACGGACAGGGGCAATTCACCCCTCCACTTT; cdr3_aa: CASSPFATDRGNSPLHF
clone_size: -; d_call: TRBD1; v_call: TRBV6-5; j_call: TRBJ2-7; cdr3_nt: TGTGCCAGCCGAAAAGACAGGGAAATCTACGAGCAGTACTTC; cdr3_aa: CASRKDREIYEQYF
clone_size: -; d_call: -; v_call: TRBV29-1; j_call: TRBJ1-2; cdr3_nt: TGCAGCGTTGAAAGAGCCAACTATGGCTACACCTTC; cdr3_aa: CSVERANYGYTF
clone_size: -; d_call: -; v_call: TRBV13; j_call: TRBJ2-3; cdr3_nt: TGTGCCAGCAGCCCCAGCGGGAGCACAGATACGCAGTATTTT; cdr3_aa: CASSPSGSTDTQYF
clone_size: -; d_call: TRBD2; v_call: TRBV28; j_call: TRBJ2-5; cdr3_nt: TGTGCCAGCATAACTAGCGGTTCGGAGACCCAGTACTTC; cdr3_aa: CASITSGSETQYF
clone_size: -; d_call: TRBD2; v_call: TRBV9; j_call: TRBJ2-3; cdr3_nt: TGTGCCAGCAGCCCCAGCGGGAGTATCTACGCAGATACGCAGTATTTT; cdr3_aa: CASSPSGSIYADTQYF